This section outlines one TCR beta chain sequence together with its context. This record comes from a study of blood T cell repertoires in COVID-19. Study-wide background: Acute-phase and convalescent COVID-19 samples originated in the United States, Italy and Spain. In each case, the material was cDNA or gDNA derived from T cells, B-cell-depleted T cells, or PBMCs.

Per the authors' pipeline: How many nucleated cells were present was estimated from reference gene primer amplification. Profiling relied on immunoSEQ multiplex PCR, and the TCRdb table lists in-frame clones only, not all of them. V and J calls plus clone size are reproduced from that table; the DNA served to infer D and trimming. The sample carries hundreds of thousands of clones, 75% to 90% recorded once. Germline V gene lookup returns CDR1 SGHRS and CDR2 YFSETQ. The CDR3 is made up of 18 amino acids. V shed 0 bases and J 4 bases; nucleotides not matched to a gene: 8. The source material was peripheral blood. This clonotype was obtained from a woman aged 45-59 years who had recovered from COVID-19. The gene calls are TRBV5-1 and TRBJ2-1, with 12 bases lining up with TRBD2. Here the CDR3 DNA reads TGCGCCAGCAGCTTGGCCATAGAACTAGCGGGAGGATACAATGAGCAGTTCTTC. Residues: CASSLAIELAGGYNEQFF.